Following are 18 T cell receptor beta chains from one sample sequenced in a study of T-cell reconstitution after alpha-beta-depleted transplantation in children. A TCRbeta library incorporating unique molecular identifiers was prepared. One entry per CDR3 protein results from TCRdb running MiXCR on the PCR reads. The sample has approximately 400,000 distinct CDR3 sequences, approximately 11% seen once. The sample consisted of PBMCs from the stem cell graft donor, taken from the stem cell graft. These receptors were collected from a human donor who donated a stem cell graft to a child with acute myeloid leukemia.

Many counts were recorded for this clonotype. V usage is TRBV4-3 and J usage is TRBJ2-3; D is ambiguous. V gave up 1 base and J gave up 0 bases, with 8 bases separating them. CDR3 size: 15 residues. CDR1 and CDR2 from the germline V gene are LGHNA and YSLEER. The CDR3: CASSQARRSTDTQYF. The CDR3 region has the DNA TGCGCCAGCAGCCAAGCCAGAAGAAGCACAGATACGCAGTATTTT.

Many counts were recorded for this clonotype. J is TRBJ1-1 and V is TRBV27; D is uncertain. Per the germline V gene, CDR1 is MNHEY and CDR2 is SMNVEV (reference sequence). With 1 base removed from V and 0 bases from J, the gap between germline ends came to 9 bases. The CDR3 consists of 15 residues. CDR3 DNA sequence: TGTGCCAGCAGTTTATTGTGGGGAATGAACACTGAAGCTTTCTTT. It translates to CASSLLWGMNTEAFF.

This clonotype was counted a few times. The chain joins TRBV6-5 to TRBJ2-1, with D hard to call. The germline CDR1 and CDR2 sequences are MNHEY and SVGAGI. Trimming took 6 bases from V and 3 from J, leaving 12 bases between them. The CDR3 extends over 14 amino acids. CDR3 nucleotides: TGTGCCAGCAGATATGGGCTTGACTACAATGAGCAGTTCTTC. Its translation: CASRYGLDYNEQFF.

The J gene is TRBJ2-3, the V gene TRBV30; D is uncertain. CDR1 is GTSNPN, CDR2 SVGIG, per germline (reference sequence). The CDR3 spans 16 residues. V lost 2 bases and J lost 6, with 21 bases in between. The CDR3 loop reads CAWSTRKSLGVDTQYF. The CDR3 bases are TGTGCCTGGAGTACGCGGAAGAGTTTAGGTGTGGATACGCAGTATTTT. Full variable domain (missing parts from reference TRBV30 and TRBJ2-3): SQTIHQWPATLVQPVGSPLSLECTVEGTSNPNLYWYRQAAGRGLQLLFYSVGIGQISSEVPQNLSASRPQDRQFILSSKKLLLSDSGFYLCAWSTRKSLGVDTQYFGPGTRLTVL.

This rearrangement joins TRBV10-3 to TRBJ2-5, with a possible D match to TRBD2 (6 bases). Trimming left V 3 bases short and J 2 bases short, with 13 bases between. The CDR3 spans 15 residues. In germline, CDR1 is ENHRY, CDR2 SYGVKD. The CDR3: CAISDRGRLQETQYF. The CDR3 DNA reads TGTGCCATCAGTGACCGGGGGAGGCTTCAAGAGACCCAGTACTTC.

This clonotype was seen many times. This sequence joins TRBV4-2 and TRBJ2-7, with 8 bases identical to TRBD2. V lost 3 bases, J lost 3 bases, and 10 bases stayed unmatched. The CDR3 sequence is 16 residues long. Germline-derived CDR1 and CDR2 are LGHNA and YNFKEQ. The DNA for the CDR3 is TGTGCCAGCAGCCAGCAGGGCGGGACTAGTTACTACGAGCAGTACTTC. The encoded protein is CASSQQGGTSYYEQYF.

This clonotype was detected ten times or more. The V call is TRBV20-1, the J call TRBJ2-1; D is uncertain. Deletions cut 2 bases from V and 5 bases from J, with 1 base between. The CDR3 totals 10 residues. The V gene's germline CDR1 is DFQATT and CDR2 SNEGSKA (reference sequence). DNA of the CDR3: TGCAGTGCTAGAAACAATGAGCAGTTCTTC. It codes for CSARNNEQFF.

In this sample, this clonotype turned up a few times. The chain uses TRBV5-1 and TRBJ2-1, with TRBD2 identical over 10 bases. Per the germline V gene, CDR1 is SGHRS and CDR2 is YFSETQ. The CDR3 has 18 amino acids. The J segment lost 8 bases and the V segment lost 3 bases, leaving 17 bases of the junction unmatched. For the CDR3, the DNA is TGCGCCAGCAGCTCAACCGCAAGCGGGAGGGCCTTTAGGGATGAGCAGTTCTTC. Protein: CASSSTASGRAFRDEQFF.

This clonotype was observed a handful of times. The V call is TRBV20-1, the J call TRBJ1-5; D not certain. Trimming cost V 3 bases and J 1 base, with 10 bases left between them. Germline V CDR1 and CDR2: DFQATT, SNEGSKA (reference sequence). This CDR3 contains 14 residues. CDR3: CSARVGSSNQPQHF. For the CDR3, the DNA is TGCAGTGCTAGGGTCGGGTCCAGCAATCAGCCCCAGCATTTT.

This clonotype was counted many times. The rearrangement links TRBV27 to TRBJ1-2; weak D call: TRBD1 (6 bases). The CDR3 loop spans 12 amino acids. The ends were cut back, 10 bases at V and 5 bases at J, with 14 bases in the middle. Germline-derived CDR1 and CDR2 are MNHEY and SMNVEV (reference sequence). The CDR3 protein is CATQGIGYGYTF. CDR3 nucleotide sequence: TGTGCCACCCAGGGGATTGGGTATGGCTACACCTTC.

The rearrangement uses TRBV27 and TRBJ2-3; 11 bases agree with TRBD2. The V segment lost 2 bases and the J segment 4 bases; nucleotides outside the gene matches: 5. The CDR3 is made up of 16 amino acids. The V gene's germline CDR1 is MNHEY and CDR2 SMNVEV (reference sequence). The CDR3 sequence: CASSLVTSGSSDTQYF. The CDR3 DNA reads as TGTGCCAGCAGTTTAGTCACTAGCGGGAGTTCAGATACGCAGTATTTT.

This clonotype was seen only a few times. The rearrangement joins TRBV12-3 or TRBV12-4 to TRBJ2-1; D perhaps matches TRBD1 (6 bases). The length of the CDR3 is 14 residues. With 3 bases removed from V and 6 bases from J, the gap between germline ends came to 12 bases. The CDR3 loop is CASSLGRGSNEQFF. The DNA for the CDR3 is TGTGCCAGCAGTTTGGGCAGGGGATCCAATGAGCAGTTCTTC.

The chain employs TRBV5-4 and TRBJ1-1; D is uncertain. V was cut by 0 bases and J by 11 bases, with 11 bases left in between. The germline CDR1 and CDR2 sequences are SGHNT and YYREEE (reference sequence). The CDR3 extends over 12 amino acids. The CDR3 loop reads CASSLDQSTAFF. CDR3 sequence (DNA): TGTGCCAGCAGCTTGGATCAATCCACGGCTTTCTTT. Using reference TRBV5-4 and TRBJ1-1 for the parts outside the CDR3, the full variable domain is ETGVTQSPTHLIKTRGQQVTLRCSSQSGHNTVSWYQQALGQGPQFIFQYYREEENGRGNFPPRFSGLQFPNYSSELNVNALELDDSALYLCASSLDQSTAFFGQGTRLTVV.

This clonotype has more than one count but fewer than ten. The chain joins TRBV5-1 to TRBJ2-7, with TRBD1 matching over 10 bases. The CDR3 runs 14 residues. V was clipped by 3 bases and J by 6 bases; unmatched bases: 6. CDR1 and CDR2 from the germline V gene are SGHRS and YFSETQ. For the CDR3, the DNA is TGCGCCAGCAGCTCGGGACAGGGGATTCGCGAGCAGTACTTC. It yields the protein CASSSGQGIREQYF.

The table lists this clonotype with a few counts. The V and J genes are TRBV4-2 and TRBJ2-7; 7 nucleotides match TRBD2. Germline CDR1 reads LGHNA; CDR2 reads YNFKEQ. The CDR3 runs 16 residues. The trim removed 0 bases at V and 4 bases at J, leaving 9 bases unmatched. This CDR3 reads CASSQEWRELTYEQYF. The CDR3 region has the DNA TGTGCCAGCAGCCAAGAATGGCGGGAGCTAACTTACGAGCAGTACTTC.

The table lists this clonotype with a few counts. V usage is TRBV12-3 or TRBV12-4 and J usage is TRBJ2-2; D may correspond to TRBD1 or TRBD2 (5 bases each). This CDR3 has 14 residues. V shed 8 bases and J shed 6 bases, with 16 bases lying between them. The CDR3 spells CASRRAGVAGELFF. CDR3 DNA sequence: TGTGCCAGCCGCAGGGCCGGGGTGGCCGGGGAGCTGTTTTTT.

This sequence joins TRBV20-1 and TRBJ1-1, with D uncertain. The CDR3 has 14 amino acids. V shed 3 bases and J shed 3 bases, with 14 bases lying between them. CDR1 DFQATT and CDR2 SNEGSKA come from the germline V gene (reference sequence). The CDR3 DNA reads as TGCAGTGCTAGTAGGGAGGGTTCGGACACTGAAGCTTTCTTT. It translates to CSASREGSDTEAFF.

Notes on this clonotype: A much larger clonotype is one base distant, so this may be a read error. The chain recombines TRBV25-1 with TRBJ2-1; D uncertain. Trimming left V 2 bases short and J 6 bases short, with 5 bases between. The CDR3 spans 12 residues. Looked up from germline, CDR1 is MGHDK and CDR2 is SYGVNS. Here the CDR3 DNA reads TGTGCCAGCAGTGAAGGCTTCAATGAGCAGTTCTTC. It yields the protein CASSEGFNEQFF.